This TCR beta chain is drawn from a study of T cell responses to AZD1222 COVID-19 vaccine. Findings of the study overall: Recipients of two AZD1222 doses showed rising Spike-specific TCR breadth and depth.

Clones were read by immunoSEQ multiplex PCR, and TCRdb kept only the in-frame ones, dropping some. The top ten hold roughly 20% of the sample, which has about 92,000 clones, approximately 91% seen once. As regards this clone: As yet, its antigen is unknown.

This TCR was recovered from an adult in good health. Source: peripheral blood, taken on day 0 of AZD1222 vaccination.

CDR3 coding DNA: TGTGCCAGCAGCCAAGATCGCGGCGGGGGGGCTTTACTGTACCCAGATACGCAGTATTTT. Its protein is CASSQDRGGGALLYPDTQYF. The V gene is TRBV3-1 (or the pseudogene TRBV3-2), the J gene TRBJ2-3; 9 bases agree with TRBD2. J lost 4 bases, V lost 0 bases, and 17 bases had no gene match. Germline V lookup: CDR1 LGHDT, CDR2 YNNKEL (reference sequence). This CDR3 is built from 20 residues.